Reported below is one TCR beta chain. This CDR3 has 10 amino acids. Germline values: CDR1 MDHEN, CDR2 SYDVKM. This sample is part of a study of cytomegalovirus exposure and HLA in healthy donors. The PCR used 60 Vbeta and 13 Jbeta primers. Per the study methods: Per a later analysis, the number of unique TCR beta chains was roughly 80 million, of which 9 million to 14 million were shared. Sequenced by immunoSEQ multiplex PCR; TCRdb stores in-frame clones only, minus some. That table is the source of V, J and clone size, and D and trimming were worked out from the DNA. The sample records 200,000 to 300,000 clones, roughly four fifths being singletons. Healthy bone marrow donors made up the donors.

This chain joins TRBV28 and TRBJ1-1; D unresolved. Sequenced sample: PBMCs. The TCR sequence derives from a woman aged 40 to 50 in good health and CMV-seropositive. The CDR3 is CGYMNTEAFF. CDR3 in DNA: TGTGGGTACATGAACACTGAAGCTTTCTTT.